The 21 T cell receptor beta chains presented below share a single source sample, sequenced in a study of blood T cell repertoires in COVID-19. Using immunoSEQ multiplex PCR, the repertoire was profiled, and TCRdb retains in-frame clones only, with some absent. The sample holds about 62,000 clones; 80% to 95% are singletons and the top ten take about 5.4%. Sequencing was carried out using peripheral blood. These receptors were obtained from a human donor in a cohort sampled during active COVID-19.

CDR3 amino acids: CASSQDRDSPLHF. The CDR3 DNA reads TGTGCCAGCAGCCAGGACAGAGATTCACCCCTCCACTTT. The chain employs TRBV3-1 (or the pseudogene TRBV3-2) and TRBJ1-6; the D gene is possibly TRBD1 (6 bases). The germline gives CDR1 LGHDT, CDR2 YNNKEL (reference sequence). The CDR3 loop spans 13 amino acids. Trimming took off 3 bases at V and 8 bases at J, with 8 bases between the two ends.

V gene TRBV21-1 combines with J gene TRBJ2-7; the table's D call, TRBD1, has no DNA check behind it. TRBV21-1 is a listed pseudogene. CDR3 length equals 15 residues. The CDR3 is CASTLKTGSKGEQYF. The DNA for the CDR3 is TGTGCCAGCACGCTGAAGACAGGGTCAAAAGGCGAGCAGTACTTC.

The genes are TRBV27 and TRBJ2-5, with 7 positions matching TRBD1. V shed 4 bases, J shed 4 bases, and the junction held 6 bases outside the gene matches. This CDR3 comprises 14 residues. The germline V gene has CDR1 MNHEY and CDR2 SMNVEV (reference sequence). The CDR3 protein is CASSYTGVGETQYF. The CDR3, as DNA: TGTGCCAGCAGTTATACAGGGGTCGGAGAGACCCAGTACTTC.

The DNA for the CDR3 is TGTGCCAGCAGTTACTCGTTAGGGGGTGTCGGTTTGGAGCAGTACTTC. Translated, it gives CASSYSLGGVGLEQYF. The chain joins TRBV6-5 to TRBJ2-7, with a tentative D call TRBD1 (6 bases). This CDR3 contains 16 residues. Germline CDR1 reads MNHEY; CDR2 reads SVGAGI. Trimming left V 0 bases short and J 7 bases short, with 19 bases between.

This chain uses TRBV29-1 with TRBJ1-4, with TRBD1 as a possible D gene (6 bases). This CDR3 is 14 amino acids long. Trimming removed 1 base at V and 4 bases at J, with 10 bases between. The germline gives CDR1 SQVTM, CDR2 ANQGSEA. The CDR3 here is CSVEGTGNNEKLFF. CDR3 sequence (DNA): TGCAGCGTTGAAGGAACAGGGAATAATGAAAAACTGTTTTTT.

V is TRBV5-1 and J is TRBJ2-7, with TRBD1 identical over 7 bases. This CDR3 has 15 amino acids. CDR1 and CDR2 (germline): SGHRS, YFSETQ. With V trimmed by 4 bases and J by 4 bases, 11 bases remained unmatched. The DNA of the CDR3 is TGCGCCAGCAGCAAGGCGAGACAGGGAGTATACGAGCAGTACTTC. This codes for CASSKARQGVYEQYF.

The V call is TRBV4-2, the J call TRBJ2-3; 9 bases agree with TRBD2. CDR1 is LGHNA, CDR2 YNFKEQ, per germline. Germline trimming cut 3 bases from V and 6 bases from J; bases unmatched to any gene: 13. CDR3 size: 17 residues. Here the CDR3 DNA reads TGTGCCAGCAGCCAGCCCGGGGAGCGGGGGGTAAGGGATACGCAGTATTTT. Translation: CASSQPGERGVRDTQYF.

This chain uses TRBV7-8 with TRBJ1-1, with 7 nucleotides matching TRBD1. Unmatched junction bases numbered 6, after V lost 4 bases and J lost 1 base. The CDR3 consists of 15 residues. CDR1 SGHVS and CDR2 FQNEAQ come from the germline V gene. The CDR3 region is CASSSQGTGNTEAFF. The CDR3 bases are TGTGCCAGCAGCTCACAGGGGACGGGGAACACTGAAGCTTTCTTT.

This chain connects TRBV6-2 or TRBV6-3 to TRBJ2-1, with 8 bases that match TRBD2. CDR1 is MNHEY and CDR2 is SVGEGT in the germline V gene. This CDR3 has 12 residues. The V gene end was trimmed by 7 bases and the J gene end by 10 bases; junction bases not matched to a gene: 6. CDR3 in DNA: TGTGCCAGCACCCCGAGCGGGGGAGAGCAGTTCTTC. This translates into CASTPSGGEQFF.

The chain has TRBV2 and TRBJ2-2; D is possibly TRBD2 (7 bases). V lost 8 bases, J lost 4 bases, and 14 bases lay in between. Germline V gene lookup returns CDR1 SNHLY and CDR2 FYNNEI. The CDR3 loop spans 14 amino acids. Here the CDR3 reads CASGGALATGELFF. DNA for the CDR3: TGTGCCAGCGGGGGGGCTCTGGCCACCGGGGAGCTGTTTTTT.

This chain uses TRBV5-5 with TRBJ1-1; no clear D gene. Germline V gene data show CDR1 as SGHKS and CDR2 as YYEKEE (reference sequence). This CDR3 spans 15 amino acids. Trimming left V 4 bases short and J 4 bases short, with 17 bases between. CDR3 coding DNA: TGTGCCAGCAGCCCCGTTAGACAACGCAGCACTGAAGCTTTCTTT. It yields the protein CASSPVRQRSTEAFF.

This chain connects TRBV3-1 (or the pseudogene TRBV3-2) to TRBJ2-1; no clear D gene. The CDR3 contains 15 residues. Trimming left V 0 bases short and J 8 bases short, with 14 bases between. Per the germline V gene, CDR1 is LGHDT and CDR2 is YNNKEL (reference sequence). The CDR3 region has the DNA TGTGCCAGCAGCCAAGACCTTCTAGGTTATTATGAGCAGTTCTTC. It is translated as CASSQDLLGYYEQFF.

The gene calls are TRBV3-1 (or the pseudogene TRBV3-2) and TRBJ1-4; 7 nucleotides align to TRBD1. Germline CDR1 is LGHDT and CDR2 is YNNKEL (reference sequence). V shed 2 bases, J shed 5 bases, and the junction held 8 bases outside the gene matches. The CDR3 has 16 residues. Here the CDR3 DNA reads TGTGCCAGCAGCCAACCCTTACACAGGGGAAATGAAAAACTGTTTTTT. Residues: CASSQPLHRGNEKLFF.

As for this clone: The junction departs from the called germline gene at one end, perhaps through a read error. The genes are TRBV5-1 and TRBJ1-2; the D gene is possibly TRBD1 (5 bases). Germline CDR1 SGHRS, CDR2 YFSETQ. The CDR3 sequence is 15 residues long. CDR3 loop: CASSLPGGSSNGYTF. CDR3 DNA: TGCGCCAGCAGCCTACCCGGGGGGTCTAGCAATGGGTACACCTTC.

This CDR3 reads CASSPRHDNKQYF. CDR3 coding DNA: TGTGCCAGCAGTCCTCGACACGACAACAAGCAGTACTTC. J is TRBJ2-7 and V is TRBV27; D is unresolved. Trimming pared 5 bases from V and 8 bases from J, leaving 16 bases between. CDR1 and CDR2 from the germline V gene are MNHEY and SMNVEV (reference sequence). The CDR3 covers 13 residues.

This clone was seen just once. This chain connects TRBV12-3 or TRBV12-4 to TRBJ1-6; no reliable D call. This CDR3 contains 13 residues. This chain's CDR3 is CASSVYLNSPLHF. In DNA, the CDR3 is TGTGCATCGTCAGTTTACCTCAATTCACCCCTCCACTTT.

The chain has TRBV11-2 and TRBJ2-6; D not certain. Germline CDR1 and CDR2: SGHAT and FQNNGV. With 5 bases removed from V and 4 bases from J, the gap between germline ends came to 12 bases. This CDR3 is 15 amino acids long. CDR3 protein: CASSPGVLGANVLTF. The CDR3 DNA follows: TGTGCCAGCAGCCCCGGTGTGCTGGGGGCCAACGTCCTGACTTTC.

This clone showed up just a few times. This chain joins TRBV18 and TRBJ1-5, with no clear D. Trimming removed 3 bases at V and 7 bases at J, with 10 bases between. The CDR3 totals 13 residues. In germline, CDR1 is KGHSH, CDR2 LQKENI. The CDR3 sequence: CASSPSFVQPQHF. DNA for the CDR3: TGTGCCAGCTCACCGTCGTTTGTCCAGCCCCAGCATTTT. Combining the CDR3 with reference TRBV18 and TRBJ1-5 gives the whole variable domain NAGVMQNPRHLVRRRGQEARLRCSPMKGHSHVYWYRQLPEEGLKFMVYLQKENIIDESGMPKERFSAEFPKEGPSILRIQQVVRGDSAAYFCASSPSFVQPQHFGDGTRLSIL.

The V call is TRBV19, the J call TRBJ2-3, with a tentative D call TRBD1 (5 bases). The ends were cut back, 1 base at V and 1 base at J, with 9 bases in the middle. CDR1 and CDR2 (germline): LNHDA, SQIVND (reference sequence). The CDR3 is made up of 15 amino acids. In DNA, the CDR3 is TGTGCCAGTAGTATAGTAACAGGAGGCACAGATACGCAGTATTTT. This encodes CASSIVTGGTDTQYF.

CDR3 in amino acids: CASSQVPQGNSPLHF. The CDR3 DNA is TGTGCCAGCAGCCAAGTGCCCCAGGGAAATTCACCCCTCCACTTT. The V call is TRBV3-1 (or the pseudogene TRBV3-2), the J call TRBJ1-6; D perhaps matches TRBD1 (5 bases). Trimming cost V 1 base and J 7 bases, with 11 bases left between them. CDR1 is LGHDT, CDR2 YNNKEL, per germline (reference sequence). The CDR3 length is 15 residues.

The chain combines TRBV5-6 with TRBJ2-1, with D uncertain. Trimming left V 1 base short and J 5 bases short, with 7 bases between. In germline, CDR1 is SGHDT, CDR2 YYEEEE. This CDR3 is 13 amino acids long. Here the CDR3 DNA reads TGTGCCAGCAGCTTGTCCCTCGACAATGAGCAGTTCTTC. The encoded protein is CASSLSLDNEQFF.